This entry concerns a single T cell receptor (beta chain). The data are from a study of shared clonotypes between healthy human individuals. Study context: A couple of female and a few male donors aged 18 to 49 were enrolled.

Germline assignment: CDR1 SGHRS and CDR2 YFSETQ. The CDR3 is 14 residues long. Trimming took off 0 bases at V and 4 bases at J, with 7 bases between the two ends. Genomic DNA (from each subset) was split evenly across several immunoSEQ plates. Per the authors' pipeline: For the immunoSEQ data, sequences were junction-only without quality scores, so filtering differed. Assay: immunoSEQ multiplex PCR; the TCRdb copy retains only in-frame clones and omits some. The V and J calls and clone size come from that table; D and trimming were worked out from the DNA. The sample lists roughly 490,000 clones; around 80% were seen once.

The clonotype was recovered from a woman in her thirties or forties in good health. Some clones in this sample may be carry-over from other donors' samples. The sample comprised PBMCs. The chain combines TRBV5-1 with TRBJ2-2; unclear D gene. CDR3 in DNA: TGCGCCAGCAGCTTGGCGGCGGTCACCGGGGAGCTGTTTTTT. Translated: CASSLAAVTGELFF.